This entry concerns a single T cell receptor (beta chain). This clonotype was recorded at least ten times. No antigen is known for it. No much larger clone exists at a distance of one base, and base qualities are not known. The entry originates in a study of regulatory T cells in long-lasting Graves disease (dated by TCRdb to about 2021). In the study overall: In the newly diagnosed Graves' disease group, patients had been taking antithyroid drugs for less than 3 months. Peripheral blood TCR sequencing and RNA sequencing compared persistent Graves' disease patients with newly diagnosed Graves' disease patients. A total of 35 or so samples were covered by TCR sequencing, comprising some 13 persistent and around 20 newly diagnosed Graves' disease patients. The study was conducted in China and was registered as a clinical trial. On the study overall, not on this receptor specifically: Compared with newly diagnosed patients, patients with persistent Graves' disease had lower TCR Shannon entropy and fewer highly expanded clones, which suggests clonal expansion. Persistent disease showed preferential use of TRBV28, TRBJ1-2 and TRBJ2-5, whereas newly diagnosed disease favored TRBV20-1 and TRBJ2-1. Patients with persistent disease shared more public clonotypes (fewer than 3,000) than newly diagnosed patients did (around 980). Peripheral blood alone was examined, since thyroid tissue, which constituted the primary lesion, could not be accessed. The authors acknowledged the small sample size as a limitation that may reduce accuracy. Sequencing and analysis were limited to the TCR beta chain.

The library was generated by multiplex PCR. TCRdb records Illumina HiSeq 4000 as the sequencer. TCR beta libraries were built with iRepertoire HTBI primers and Arm-PCR amplification of CDR3 regions. PCR products were gel purified before sequencing. The paper's data handling went like this. Across samples, roughly 60 TRBV and approximately 15 TRBJ segments were identified and used for gene usage analysis of CDR3 amino acid clonotypes. COPE and FqMerger were used to merge the filtered high-quality paired reads into contigs. BLAST was used to align contigs to IMGT TRBV, TRBD and TRBJ reference genes, and CDR3 was defined according to IMGT. Any clonotype with a frequency above 0.1% was counted as a highly expanded clone. Repertoire diversity was measured by Shannon entropy, and V-J evenness by the Gini coefficient. A clonotype found in more than one individual was treated as public. TCRdb reprocessing: public reads trimmed at Q25 with fastp, clones called with MiXCR, in-frame beta chains kept. Rows with one shared CDR3 protein collapse into an entry with the most common genes and DNA. For this entry, the V and J calls and clone size follow TCRdb and not the study's own pipeline. The sample table contains 500,000 or so distinct CDR3 sequences; only one count was recorded for approximately 15% of them. The ten top clones hold about 15% of the sample.

In light of the paper, this sample's time point label describes: newly diagnosed GD, antithyroid drugs for less than 3 months. For both TCR sequencing and RNA sequencing, RNA was extracted from PBMCs using TRIzol. The diagnosis of Graves' disease followed American Thyroid Association guidelines. Recruitment of patients was carried out at an endocrinology department in Xi'an, China. Each patient gave about 10 milliliters of peripheral blood, collected in an EDTA anticoagulant tube. PBMCs were isolated by Ficoll Paque Plus density gradient separation without further T cell sorting. An Agilent 2100 Bioanalyzer and agarose gel were used to assess RNA quality, and a NanoDrop 2000 was used to measure RNA concentration. The junction carries 6 bases between V and J, which are trimmed by 5 bases and 0 bases respectively. CDR3 length: 13 amino acids, cysteine to phenylalanine. Left in the record is the CDR3 DNA by itself, 39 bases read in frame from the first base. The germline V gene yields SNHLY for CDR1 and FYNNEI for CDR2.

These data are also associated with another study on T cells in Graves' hyperthyroidism and ophthalmopathy. The second investigation adds: Stable Graves' hyperthyroidism was defined as no progression to ophthalmopathy during 18 months of follow-up. Hyperthyroidism patients were newly diagnosed, had a disease duration of under 2 months, and were aged 18 to 65 years. Exclusion was applied to patients with uncontrolled infections, other autoimmune diseases, pregnancy or lactation. Diagnoses were established on the basis of clinical symptoms, serum thyroxine and TRAb, thyroid ultrasound, and orbital computed tomography. The TCR CDR3 was subjected to a first round of RT-PCR using the HTBI primer set and the Qiagen OneStep RT-PCR kit. Most expanded thyroid clonotypes (frequency above 0.001) were also detected in blood, a finding suggesting that blood repertoires may reflect thyroid immune responses. In cross-validation, a model built on a 13 V-J signature told ophthalmopathy apart from stable hyperthyroidism with 87.88% sensitivity and 81% to 82% specificity, and in testing the same model reached 80%/75%. In validation, progression to ophthalmopathy was predicted by the model with around 70% sensitivity and under 85% specificity, a median of approximately 7.1 months before onset. A discovery cohort of roughly 100 patients, about 43 with Graves' ophthalmopathy and about 58 with stable Graves' hyperthyroidism, was used to find distinguishing TCR V-J signatures. Prospective prediction of ophthalmopathy was tested in an independent validation cohort of 18 hyperthyroidism patients and 15 to 17 patients who later progressed to ophthalmopathy. The roughly 100 discovery patients were divided at random into training and test sets in a 7:3 ratio. Thyroid tissue and blood T-cell repertoires from several Graves' hyperthyroidism patients were also compared in the study. After blood sampling, hyperthyroidism patients were treated with methimazole at a starting dose of 30 mg daily, and ophthalmopathy patients were treated with high-dose intravenous methylprednisolone. A second multiplex PCR round built the libraries, followed by size selection and purification. The libraries were sequenced on an Illumina HiSeq2000 using paired-end 100 bp reads. SOAPnuke was used to process the raw data, removing reads that contained adapters or uncalled bases, had a mean Phred below 15, or lacked an exact match to the constant primer or identifier. COPE v1.2.5 was used to merge the high-quality paired reads, and each unique nucleotide sequence was defined as a clonotype. MiTCR v1.1 was used to align the clonotypes against IMGT TRBV, TRBD and TRBJ reference segments. The analysis was restricted to V-J combinations with a frequency above 0.0001, which together covered just over 98% of the repertoires. A TCS score was defined as the ratio between F50 (clonal expansion) and ExV (chaos), using BLOSUM62-based TCRdist between CDR3 peptides within each V-J. Welch's t-statistics and random forest reduced 450 to 600 V-J features to under 15, which were used in a naive Bayes classifier (R e1071). No statistical method was used to set the sample size in advance, and investigators knew the group allocation. TCR Vbeta CDR3 sequencing of 130 to 150 peripheral blood samples (43 ophthalmopathy, 75 to 80 hyperthyroidism and roughly 17 progressor patients) is reported in the paper.

This sequence was found in a woman aged 50 to 60 with Graves disease. Donor details come from another sample of the same person, matched by shared clones. Recombination linked TRBV2 to TRBJ2-3; no D gene call is confident. The sequencing used peripheral blood mononuclear cells (PBMCs), collected at new diagnosis, from a patient treated with antithyroid drugs. CDR3 sequence: CASSSESTDTQYF. The sequenced DNA: TGTGCCAGCAGTTCAGAGAGCACAGATACGCAGTATTTT.